This TCR beta chain was sequenced for a study of cytomegalovirus exposure and HLA in healthy donors. With 60 Vbeta and 13 Jbeta primers, the PCR was carried out. Profiling relied on immunoSEQ multiplex PCR, and the TCRdb table lists in-frame clones only, not all of them. The sample yields 73,000 or so clones, more than 65% seen once. Regarding this clone: Its specificity is unknown.

Findings and caveats of the study: Analyzed later, most CMV-associated TCR beta chains appeared HLA-restricted. Later analysis demonstrated an association between a missense DCLRE1C variant and TCR beta V- and J-gene trimming. According to an earlier analysis, most TCR beta V segments yielded productive rearrangements about 87% or about 30% of the time.

Trimming at V came to 3 bases and at J to 7 bases, leaving 8 bases not matched to a gene. Germline loops: CDR1 LNHNV, CDR2 YYDKDF (reference sequence). The CDR3 totals 16 residues. The origin of this receptor is a woman between 35 and 50 years old in good health and CMV-seropositive. This sequence joins TRBV15 and TRBJ2-1; 11 positions agree with TRBD2. The sequenced sample consisted of PBMCs. CDR3 bases: TGTGCCACCAGCAGGGCCGGGACTAGCGGACGGAATGAGCAGTTCTTC. This codes for CATSRAGTSGRNEQFF.